This T cell receptor (beta chain) was profiled in a study of Ad26.COV2.S vaccination and SARS-CoV-2 variants. The wider study: Ad26.COV2.S given intramuscularly, once or twice 56 days apart. Regarding the study as a whole: Once vaccination had occurred, spike-specific CD8+ and CD4+ T cell responses reportedly showed substantial breadth. Vaccine and placebo recipients had comparable breadth of non-spike TCRs.

Treatment defined: some 20 received Ad26.COV2.S at low or high dose, single or two shots; about 5 received placebo; per-sample allocation not given. Sampling took place 63 days after the first vaccine or placebo injection. Expression of Wuhan-strain SARS-CoV-2 spike came from the Ad26 vector that formed the vaccine. The CDR3 consists of 16 residues. V lost 0 bases, J lost 0 bases, and 11 bases lay in between. Germline CDR1 MNHEY, CDR2 SVGAGI. Method: immunoSEQ multiplex PCR; TCRdb's copy keeps in-frame clones and lacks some. The repertoire holds approximately 400,000 clones, with approximately 84% as singletons. On this clone: Antigen unknown.

The chain employs TRBV6-5 and TRBJ1-1; possibly TRBD1 for D (6 bases). The sample was peripheral blood, taken in a trial of Ad26.COV2.S vaccine versus placebo. The receptor was isolated from a person between 18 and 65 years old who received the Ad26.COV2.S COVID-19 vaccine or a placebo. The CDR3 spells CASSYSEGELNTEAFF. The CDR3 DNA follows: TGTGCCAGCAGTTACTCGGAGGGGGAGTTGAACACTGAAGCTTTCTTT.